This T cell receptor beta chain stems from a study of CD8 T cells in Susac syndrome. This clonotype was observed a single time. A quantity of about 0.5 to 1 ug RNA underwent reverse transcription using random hexamers. Amplification of TCR beta CDR3 spanned 54 Vbeta and 13 Jbeta via immunoSEQ multiplex PCR. Using its own MiXCR run on the immunoSEQ multiplex PCR reads, TCRdb lists one record per CDR3 protein. The data hold 27,000 or so distinct CDR3 sequences, with 94% observed a single time. The V gene's germline CDR1 is SGHDN and CDR2 FVKESK. This CDR3 comprises 14 residues. V gave up 8 bases and J gave up 5 bases, with 18 bases separating them. Sequencing of TCR beta was undertaken in CD8+ and CD4+ T cells derived from blood. Controls matched for sex and age were healthy donors. In contrast to the negatively isolated CD8+ and CD4+ T cells, TEMRA cells were FACS-enriched.

This sequence was found in a human donor in good health. Material for sequencing was CD8+ T cells from PBMCs. This chain links TRBV14 with TRBJ2-5; TRBD2 is a possible D gene (7 bases). The DNA of the CDR3 is TGTGCCAGCTCGAGGGCGGGGGCCGGGGAGACCCAGTACTTC. Protein product: CASSRAGAGETQYF.